These 12 T cell receptor beta chains were all obtained from the same sample, sequenced in a study of CD8 T cells in ankylosing spondylitis (dated by TCRdb to 2015 to 2018). Broad study findings and their caveats: Blood from ankylosing spondylitis patients appeared to be characterized by a TCR beta motif composed of eight or nine highly homologous amino acid variants.

Which antigens these TCRs recognize remains unknown. The receptor library was made with 5' RACE. TCRdb names Illumina HiSeq 2500 as the instrument used. TCRdb took the public reads, trimmed them with fastp at Q25, ran MiXCR for clone calling and kept in-frame beta chains. Identical CDR3 proteins give one entry, which carries the most common genes and DNA. The sample has around 540,000 distinct CDR3 sequences on record, roughly 13% of them singletons. The ten top clones hold 6.8% of the sample. Specimen: blood, either unsorted or a sorted T cell fraction (not recorded which). The receptor source for this set is a male donor with ankylosing spondylitis.

In this sample, this clonotype turned up many times. This sequence joins TRBV6-2 or TRBV6-3 and TRBJ1-2; no clear D gene. Trimming took off 6 bases at V and 4 bases at J, with 3 bases between the two ends. The germline V gene encodes CDR1 MNHEY and CDR2 SVGEGT. The CDR3 consists of 10 residues. CDR3 sequence (DNA): TGTGCCAGCAGGGGCTATGGCTACACCTTC. Translating gives CASRGYGYTF.

The sample holds many counts of this clonotype. The chain is built from TRBV9 and TRBJ1-1, with 8 bases lining up with TRBD1. Germline assignment: CDR1 SGDLS and CDR2 YYNGEE. The trim removed 1 base at V and 5 bases at J, leaving 1 base unmatched. This CDR3 has 13 amino acids. The chain's CDR3 is CASSVRTGTEAFF. CDR3 coding DNA: TGTGCCAGCAGCGTAAGGACAGGGACTGAAGCTTTCTTT. The full variable domain, with the rest looked up from reference TRBV9 and TRBJ1-1, is DSGVTQTPKHLITATGQRVTLRCSPRSGDLSVYWYQQSLDQGLQFLIQYYNGEERAKGNILERFSAQQFPDLHSELNLSSLELGDSALYFCASSVRTGTEAFFGQGTRLTVV.

The sample holds many counts of this clonotype. The chain has TRBV11-1 and TRBJ2-5, with unresolved D. V lost 3 bases, J lost 3 bases, and 14 bases lay in between. The CDR3 is made up of 15 amino acids. Germline assignment: CDR1 SGHAT and CDR2 FQDESV (reference sequence). CDR3 residues: CASSFPRSLKETQYF. CDR3 coding DNA: TGTGCCAGCAGCTTCCCTAGGAGCTTAAAAGAGACCCAGTACTTC.

This clonotype was detected only a few times. The genes are TRBV10-1 and TRBJ2-1, with 7 bases identical to TRBD1. The junction had 19 bases not matched to a gene; V was cut back by 8 bases and J by 6 bases. Germline V gives CDR1 WNHNN, CDR2 SYGVQD (reference sequence). This CDR3 spans 17 amino acids. CDR3 region: CASPFWGTDPMSNEQFF. The CDR3 region has the DNA TGCGCCAGCCCATTTTGGGGGACAGACCCCATGTCCAATGAGCAGTTCTTC.

This clonotype showed up just a few times. This chain joins TRBV20-1 and TRBJ1-1; D gene ambiguous. V was shortened by 3 bases and J by 6 bases, with 5 bases between the two germline ends. CDR1 and CDR2 from the germline V gene are DFQATT and SNEGSKA (reference sequence). The CDR3 is made up of 10 amino acids. Here the CDR3 DNA reads TGCAGTGCTAGGTTCGCTGAAGCTTTCTTT. Translating it yields CSARFAEAFF.

CDR3 DNA sequence: TGTGCCAGTAGTGCTGGACAGGTGAACACTGAAGCTTTCTTT. Encoded protein: CASSAGQVNTEAFF. The rearrangement links TRBV19 to TRBJ1-1, with TRBD1 matching 7 bases. The V and J ends lost 5 bases and 0 bases, in that order; junction bases with no gene match: 3. CDR1 and CDR2 (germline): LNHDA, SQIVND (reference sequence). The CDR3 covers 14 residues.

This clonotype has only a few counts. V gene TRBV20-1 combines with J gene TRBJ2-1, with 8 bases identical to TRBD1. The V segment lost 6 bases and the J segment 5 bases; nucleotides outside the gene matches: 6. Germline-derived CDR1 and CDR2 are DFQATT and SNEGSKA (reference sequence). The CDR3 contains 13 residues. Here the CDR3 DNA reads TGCAGTGCCCCAGGGGGCGCACACAATGAGCAGTTCTTC. Its translation is CSAPGGAHNEQFF.

This chain connects TRBV5-4 to TRBJ2-1; 12 nucleotides line up with TRBD2. Trimming at V came to 0 bases and at J to 9 bases, leaving 7 bases not matched to a gene. The CDR3 spans 16 residues. Germline-derived CDR1 and CDR2 are SGHNT and YYREEE (reference sequence). The CDR3 nucleotides are TGTGCCAGCAGCTTGGGGGGGACTAGCGGGTACTTTGAGCAGTTCTTC. Amino acids: CASSLGGTSGYFEQFF.

This clonotype has a handful of counts. The V call is TRBV5-1, the J call TRBJ2-3; 7 nucleotides align to TRBD2. The CDR3 covers 15 residues. V dropped 3 bases and J dropped 0; count of bases not matched to a gene: 4. CDR1 and CDR2 (germline): SGHRS, YFSETQ. The CDR3 protein is CASSWEGLSTDTQYF. In nucleotides, the CDR3 is TGCGCCAGCAGCTGGGAGGGACTGAGCACAGATACGCAGTATTTT.

V gene TRBV20-1 combines with J gene TRBJ1-1; D might be TRBD1 (6 bases). The CDR3 runs to 15 residues. CDR1 is DFQATT and CDR2 is SNEGSKA in the germline V gene (reference sequence). V lost 3 bases, J lost 0 bases, and 14 bases lay in between. CDR3 sequence reads: CSASGPGGLNTEAFF. The CDR3 DNA reads as TGCAGTGCTAGTGGTCCGGGGGGCTTGAACACTGAAGCTTTCTTT.

This clonotype was detected ten times or more. V usage is TRBV20-1 and J usage is TRBJ1-5, with unresolved D. CDR1 is DFQATT and CDR2 is SNEGSKA in the germline V gene (reference sequence). The CDR3 is 13 residues long. The V and J ends lost 5 bases and 6 bases respectively, with 14 bases between them. CDR3: CSAEPGRVQPQHF. The CDR3 nucleotides read TGCAGTGCTGAACCCGGGAGGGTTCAGCCCCAGCATTTT.

V gene TRBV6-1 combines with J gene TRBJ2-7, with D unclear. The CDR3 extends over 11 amino acids. Trimming removed 7 bases at V and 4 bases at J, with 8 bases between. Germline V CDR1 and CDR2: MNHNS, SASEGT. CDR3 nucleotide sequence: TGTGCCAGCATCCCAGGTTACGAGCAGTACGTC. It encodes CASIPGYEQYV.